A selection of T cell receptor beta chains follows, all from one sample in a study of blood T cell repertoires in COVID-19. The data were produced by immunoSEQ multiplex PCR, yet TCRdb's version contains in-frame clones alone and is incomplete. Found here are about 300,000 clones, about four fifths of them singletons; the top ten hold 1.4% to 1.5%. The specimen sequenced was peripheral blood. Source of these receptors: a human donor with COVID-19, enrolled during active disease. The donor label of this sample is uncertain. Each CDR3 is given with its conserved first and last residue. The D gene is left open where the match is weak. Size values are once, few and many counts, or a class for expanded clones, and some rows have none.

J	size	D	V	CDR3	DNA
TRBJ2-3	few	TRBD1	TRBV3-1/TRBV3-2	CASSPRQGGGTDTQYF	TGTGCCAGCAGCCCACGACAGGGGGGGGGCACAGATACGCAGTATTTT
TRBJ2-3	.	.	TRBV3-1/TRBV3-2	CASSQPSTDTQYF	TGTGCCAGCAGCCAACCTAGCACAGATACGCAGTATTTT
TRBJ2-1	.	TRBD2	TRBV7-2	CASSLIAGGAYNEQFF	TGTGCCAGCAGCTTGATAGCGGGAGGGGCCTACAATGAGCAGTTCTTC
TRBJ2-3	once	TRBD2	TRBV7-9	CASSPGTSGSTDTQYF	TGTGCCAGCAGCCCGGGGACTAGCGGGAGCACAGATACGCAGTATTTT
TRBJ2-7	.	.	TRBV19	CASSMRNSYEQYF	TGTGCCAGTAGTATGCGGAACTCCTACGAGCAGTACTTC
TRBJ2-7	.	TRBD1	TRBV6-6	CASSTSTGIYEQYF	TGTGCCAGCAGTACCTCGACAGGGATCTACGAGCAGTACTTC
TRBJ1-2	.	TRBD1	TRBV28	CASITGAGGYTF	TGTGCCAGTATAACAGGGGCGGGTGGCTACACCTTC
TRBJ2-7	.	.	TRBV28	CASSPHGGPLYEQYF	TGTGCCAGCAGCCCTCATGGAGGTCCGCTCTACGAGCAGTACTTC
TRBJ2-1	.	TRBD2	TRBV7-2	CASSSGLAVNEQFF	TGTGCCAGCAGCTCCGGACTAGCGGTCAATGAGCAGTTCTTC
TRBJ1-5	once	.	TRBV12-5	CASGPIQAPHGQPQHF	TGTGCTAGTGGCCCTATCCAGGCGCCCCACGGTCAGCCCCAGCATTTT
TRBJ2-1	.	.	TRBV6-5	CASIRLRPYNEQFF	TGTGCCAGCATTCGACTCAGACCATACAATGAGCAGTTCTTC
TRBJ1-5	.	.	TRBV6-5	CASRGGDGFSQPQHF	TGTGCCAGCAGGGGGGGAGACGGGTTTTCTCAGCCCCAGCATTTT